This entry features one T cell receptor beta chain sequence. This clone was seen a handful of times. Its antigen is still unknown. No base quality values were provided; no much bigger clone lies one nucleotide off. This specimen comes from a study of T cell changes during pregnancy in multiple sclerosis (dated 2019 in TCRdb). As for the study more broadly: The study looked at changes in the T cell repertoire across pregnancy in women with multiple sclerosis.

The protocol used for the library was the immunoSEQ multiplex PCR assay. The clones in this table, taken by TCRdb from immuneACCESS, are in-frame only. Not every clone is retained; where verified, under half of the shortfall comes from an unresolved V gene, and the cause of the rest is unknown. A total of tens of thousands of clones appear in this sample, 80% to 95% of them only once. The ten largest account for approximately 1.6% of the sample. The germline V gene specifies MDHEN as CDR1 and SYDVKM as CDR2. The CDR3 runs 12 residues from the cysteine to the phenylalanine. The DNA shown is the 36-base CDR3, in frame from base 1. Deletion took 6 bases off V and 4 bases off J, with a span of 10 bases between the germline ends.

The TCR was taken from a female donor in good health, enrolled as a control in a pregnancy study. The rearrangement joined TRBV28 to TRBJ2-7; there is no confident call for the D gene. This material consisted of peripheral blood, taken in the first trimester of pregnancy. The sequenced DNA is TGTGCCAGCAGCACTTTGACTTACGAGCAGTACTTC. Its coded protein is CASSTLTYEQYF.